These 20 T cell receptor beta chains share one sample of origin, sequenced in a study of T cell responses to AZD1222 COVID-19 vaccine. TCRdb's table, derived via immunoSEQ multiplex PCR, lists solely in-frame clones and lacks some. This table holds about 85,000 clones, about 90% found once. Sequences were derived from peripheral blood, sampled on day 0 of AZD1222 vaccination. The receptors here all came from an adult in good health.

The gene calls are TRBV5-1 and TRBJ1-1; 8 bases match TRBD1. The germline CDR1 and CDR2 sequences are SGHRS and YFSETQ. The CDR3 length is 14 residues. Trimming took 4 bases from V and 2 from J; bases not matched to a gene: 4. The CDR3 region is CASSQGAGNTEAFF. DNA of the CDR3: TGCGCCAGCAGCCAGGGGGCGGGTAACACTGAAGCTTTCTTT.

J is TRBJ1-1 and V is TRBV5-8; D is unresolved. Trimming took off 2 bases at V and 4 bases at J, with 9 bases between the two ends. Germline CDR1 and CDR2: SGHTS and YDEGEE. The CDR3 is 13 residues long. The CDR3 DNA sequence: TGTGCCAGCAGCTTCGAGGAGAGCACTGAAGCTTTCTTT. Translated: CASSFEESTEAFF.

The rearrangement uses TRBV4-1 and TRBJ1-5; TRBD1 matches at 7 bases. Germline lookup yields CDR1 MGHRA and CDR2 YSYEKL. The ends lost 2 bases at V and 6 bases at J; junction bases unmatched: 16. CDR3 size: 18 residues. The CDR3, as DNA: TGCGCCAGCAGCCAACTGGGCTCGGGACAGAGGGAAATTCAGCCCCAGCATTTT. This encodes CASSQLGSGQREIQPQHF.

V usage is TRBV19 and J usage is TRBJ2-3; TRBD2 aligns across 7 bases. Per germline, CDR1 LNHDA and CDR2 SQIVND (reference sequence). The CDR3 length is 12 residues. The V gene end was trimmed by 8 bases and the J gene end by 2 bases; junction bases not matched to a gene: 1. This CDR3 reads CASRDYTDTQYF. CDR3 nucleotide sequence: TGTGCCAGTCGGGACTACACAGATACGCAGTATTTT.

This clone was observed a few times. The chain is built from TRBV27 and TRBJ1-1, with 10 bases that match TRBD1. This CDR3 has 15 amino acids. Trimming removed 7 bases from V and 8 bases from J; junction bases left unmatched: 13. Germline V lookup: CDR1 MNHEY, CDR2 SMNVEV (reference sequence). The chain's CDR3 is CASIGQGVAAGEAFF. CDR3 coding DNA: TGTGCCAGCATAGGACAGGGGGTGGCTGCTGGGGAAGCTTTCTTT.

The CDR3 DNA reads as TGTGCCAGCACTAAGGACAGGGAAATTGGCTACACCTTC. This codes for CASTKDREIGYTF. This chain links TRBV2 with TRBJ1-2, with TRBD1 identical over 8 bases. V dropped 7 bases and J dropped 7; count of bases not matched to a gene: 8. There are 13 residues in the CDR3. CDR1 SNHLY and CDR2 FYNNEI come from the germline V gene.

This clone came up a few times. This CDR3 reads CASSQEGGVKNIQYF. The CDR3 nucleotides are TGTGCCAGCAGCCAAGAGGGTGGGGTCAAAAACATTCAGTACTTC. The rearrangement links TRBV3-1 (or the pseudogene TRBV3-2) to TRBJ2-4; D unclear. V was shortened by 0 bases and J by 3 bases, with 9 bases between the two germline ends. Germline CDR1 is LGHDT and CDR2 is YNNKEL (reference sequence). The CDR3 consists of 15 residues.

The chain has TRBV12-3 or TRBV12-4 and TRBJ1-1; no definite D call. With 5 bases removed from V and 11 bases from J, the gap between germline ends came to 12 bases. The CDR3 extends over 11 amino acids. CDR3 coding DNA: TGTGCCAGCAGTCCAACCCCCGGGGCTTTCTTT. Translated, it gives CASSPTPGAFF.

The rearrangement links TRBV28 to TRBJ1-5; 8 nucleotides line up with TRBD1. Germline assignment: CDR1 MDHEN and CDR2 SYDVKM. The CDR3 sequence is 15 residues long. V lost 7 bases, J lost 6 bases, and 11 bases stayed unmatched. Here the CDR3 DNA reads TGTGCCAGCATTAGGGCAGGGGGCTTGGGTCAGCCCCAGCATTTT. This translates into CASIRAGGLGQPQHF. Combining the CDR3 with reference TRBV28 and TRBJ1-5 gives the whole variable domain DVKVTQSSRYLVKRTGEKVFLECVQDMDHENMFWYRQDPGLGLRLIYFSYDVKMKEKGDIPEGYSVSREKKERFSLILESASTNQTSMYLCASIRAGGLGQPQHFGDGTRLSIL.

This clone was counted a few times. The chain combines TRBV18 with TRBJ2-7; TRBD1 agrees at 10 bases. J lost 3 bases, V lost 5 bases, and 4 bases had no gene match. This CDR3 contains 14 residues. The germline gives CDR1 KGHSH, CDR2 LQKENI. CDR3 loop: CASSGQGVSYEQYF. In DNA form, the CDR3 reads TGTGCCAGCTCAGGACAGGGGGTCAGCTACGAGCAGTACTTC.

The CDR3 protein is CASSQDEQGRGTQYF. The CDR3 DNA is TGTGCCAGCAGCCAAGATGAACAGGGTCGGGGGACCCAGTACTTC. The V gene is TRBV3-1 (or the pseudogene TRBV3-2), the J gene TRBJ2-5; possible D gene TRBD1, 6 bases. The CDR3 has 15 amino acids. CDR1 is LGHDT and CDR2 is YNNKEL in the germline V gene (reference sequence). Trimming stripped 0 bases from V and 7 bases from J, with 15 bases between.

V is TRBV18 and J is TRBJ1-5; TRBD1 aligns across 7 bases. This CDR3 comprises 15 residues. Germline V gene lookup returns CDR1 KGHSH and CDR2 LQKENI. J gave up 4 bases and V 0 bases, and 3 bases lay outside the gene matches. The DNA of the CDR3 is TGTGCCAGCTCACCACCAGGGACAGTTAATCAGCCCCAGCATTTT. This codes for CASSPPGTVNQPQHF.

The count of this clone is one. The V call is TRBV6-5, the J call TRBJ2-7; 8 bases map to TRBD1. V was pared by 3 bases and J by 2 bases, with 9 bases of the junction left unmatched. CDR1 and CDR2 (germline): MNHEY, SVGAGI. The CDR3 spans 16 residues. In DNA, the CDR3 is TGTGCCAGCAGTTATCCAGACAGGGGATATACCTACGAGCAGTACTTC. Its translation is CASSYPDRGYTYEQYF.

The gene calls are TRBV30 and TRBJ1-4, with D tentatively TRBD1 (6 bases). Trimming took 3 bases from V and 0 from J, leaving 11 bases between them. CDR3 length: 15 amino acids. Germline V CDR1 and CDR2: GTSNPN, SVGIG (reference sequence). CDR3 in amino acids: CAWRAWDTTNEKLFF. In nucleotides, the CDR3 is TGTGCCTGGAGGGCCTGGGACACAACTAATGAAAAACTGTTTTTT.

CDR3 sequence (DNA): TGTGCCAGCAGCCCGGGAAATAGCGGGGGGAATGAGCAGTTCTTC. It translates to CASSPGNSGGNEQFF. The J gene is TRBJ2-1, the V gene TRBV11-3; 10 bases are shared with TRBD2. J gave up 7 bases and V 5 bases, and 8 bases lay outside the gene matches. The CDR3 totals 15 residues. Germline-derived CDR1 and CDR2 are SGHNT and YENEEA.

The chain links TRBV18 to TRBJ2-5; 9 bases map to TRBD1. The CDR3 runs to 14 residues. Germline V gene lookup returns CDR1 KGHSH and CDR2 LQKENI. V lost 3 bases and J lost 4; bases outside the gene matches: 3. The CDR3 sequence is CASSPGTGSETQYF. Written as DNA, the CDR3 is TGTGCCAGCTCACCCGGGACAGGGTCAGAGACCCAGTACTTC. Full variable domain (rest looked up from reference TRBV18 and TRBJ2-5): NAGVMQNPRHLVRRRGQEARLRCSPMKGHSHVYWYRQLPEEGLKFMVYLQKENIIDESGMPKERFSAEFPKEGPSILRIQQVVRGDSAAYFCASSPGTGSETQYFGPGTRLLVL.

This chain links TRBV6-5 with TRBJ1-3; D remains unclear. Germline lookup yields CDR1 MNHEY and CDR2 SVGAGI. The V and J ends lost 0 bases and 4 bases respectively, with 13 bases between them. The CDR3 has 16 amino acids. The CDR3 DNA is TGTGCCAGCAGTTACTCCACGCAGCATGGGGGAAACACCATATATTTT. It codes for CASSYSTQHGGNTIYF.

V usage is TRBV21-1 and J usage is TRBJ2-7. TRBV21-1 is annotated as a pseudogene. The CDR3 consists of 14 residues. DNA of the CDR3: TGTGCCAGCAGCACCCGCCCAATGGGCTACGAGCAGTACTTC. It translates to CASSTRPMGYEQYF.

The rearrangement uses TRBV6-5 and TRBJ1-6; 7 bases line up with TRBD1. CDR3 length: 15 residues. V trimming: 5 bases; J trimming: 7 bases; junction bases outside the gene matches: 8. Germline V CDR1 and CDR2: MNHEY, SVGAGI. The CDR3, as DNA: TGTGCCAGCAGTCTTCTACAGGGGATGAATTCACCCCTCCACTTT. It is translated as CASSLLQGMNSPLHF.

The CDR3 coding sequence is TGCAGCGTTGTGGGCAGGGGTAAGGGCTATGGCTACACCTTC. This sequence encodes CSVVGRGKGYGYTF. This chain uses TRBV29-1 with TRBJ1-2; weak D call: TRBD1 (6 bases). Deletions cut 4 bases from V and 4 bases from J, with 16 bases between. Germline-derived CDR1 and CDR2 are SQVTM and ANQGSEA. The CDR3 is 14 residues long.